This section outlines one T cell receptor (beta chain) sequence together with its context. This entry comes from a study of T cell responses to AZD1222 COVID-19 vaccine. Some clones are missing from TCRdb's copy, which holds only in-frame ones; the method was immunoSEQ multiplex PCR. The top ten hold 4.5% to 5.5% of the sample, which has more than 100,000 clones, around 91% seen once. Germline assignment: CDR1 MDHEN and CDR2 SYDVKM. The CDR3 spans 14 residues. Trimming removed 7 bases at V and 5 bases at J, with 14 bases between. The chain links TRBV28 to TRBJ2-2; D is perhaps TRBD2 (5 bases). The clonotype was recovered from an adult in good health. The sample here was peripheral blood, taken on day 0 of AZD1222 vaccination. The chain's CDR3 is CASKSGQETGELFF. CDR3 DNA: TGTGCCAGCAAAAGCGGCCAGGAGACCGGGGAGCTGTTTTTT.